This T cell receptor (beta chain) emerged from a study of blood T cell repertoires in COVID-19. For the study at large: Sources were T cells, B-cell-depleted T cells, or PBMCs; the material itself was cDNA or gDNA.

TCRdb's copy holds only in-frame clones and misses some; the assay was immunoSEQ multiplex PCR. The table has hundreds of thousands of clones, more than 70% seen once. Sequenced sample: peripheral blood. The source is a woman aged 70-85 years with COVID-19, enrolled during active disease.

The CDR3 bases are TGTGCCAGCATTTTGCAGGGAGGCCTTCCTTATGGCTACACCTTC. Amino acid sequence: CASILQGGLPYGYTF. The gene calls are TRBV7-9 and TRBJ1-2, with a weak D call TRBD1 (5 bases). The CDR3 consists of 15 residues. The germline V gene encodes CDR1 SEHNR and CDR2 FQNEAQ (reference sequence). Trimming took off 7 bases at V and 5 bases at J, with 20 bases between the two ends.